This T cell receptor (beta chain) was captured by sequencing in a study of T-cell reconstitution after alpha-beta-depleted transplantation in children. Points from the study as a whole: Reportedly, only several hundred clones from non-depleted graft cells drove alpha-beta T-cell counts at about two months. Surviving recipient T cells and intrathymic progenitors accounted for some patients' high TCRbeta diversity at day 60. At the one-year point after transplant, T-cell counts and TCRbeta diversity were found to come mostly from T cells that had been newly produced.

Library preparation (for TCRbeta) was performed with unique molecular identifiers. TCRdb re-called the PCR reads through MiXCR, storing one row per CDR3 protein. There are 600,000 to 700,000 distinct CDR3 sequences in the sample; over 10% occur only once, and roughly 0.77% lies in the top ten. This CDR3 is built from 12 residues. Trimming removed 6 bases from V and 4 bases from J, with 10 bases in between. Germline lookup yields CDR1 GTSNPN and CDR2 SVGIG (reference sequence). This clonotype was counted only a few times. Its antigen is unknown. This clonotype was sampled from a girl aged 2 to 10 with congenital amegakaryocytic thrombocytopenia, due to receive a stem cell transplant. The sample consisted of PBMCs, taken before TCRalphabeta/CD19-depleted stem cell transplant. J is TRBJ2-1 and V is TRBV30; D not resolved. CDR3 in DNA: TGTGCCTGCCCACTGAGTTACAATGAGCAGTTCTTC. This encodes CACPLSYNEQFF.